These 8 T cell receptor beta chains were sequenced from one sample in a study of blood T cell repertoires in COVID-19. Sequencing used immunoSEQ multiplex PCR; TCRdb keeps in-frame clones, though not all of them. In the table there are roughly 500,000 clones, 89% of which are singletons. Sequencing was carried out using peripheral blood. These receptors originate from a man aged 18-30 years with COVID-19, enrolled during active disease.

The J gene is TRBJ2-7, the V gene TRBV19; 10 bases map to TRBD1. CDR1 and CDR2 (germline): LNHDA, SQIVND (reference sequence). This CDR3 is 16 amino acids long. Germline trimming cut 4 bases from V and 4 bases from J; bases unmatched to any gene: 10. The CDR3 here is CASSRSETGGLYEQYF. CDR3 bases: TGTGCCAGTAGTAGGAGCGAGACAGGGGGCCTATACGAGCAGTACTTC.

V is TRBV18 and J is TRBJ1-5; D perhaps matches TRBD1 (6 bases). The CDR3 contains 17 residues. V shed 3 bases and J shed 7 bases, with 22 bases lying between them. Germline-derived CDR1 and CDR2 are KGHSH and LQKENI. CDR3 in amino acids: CASSPPGAAGGIQPQHF. The CDR3 coding sequence is TGTGCCAGCTCACCCCCGGGGGCCGCGGGGGGGATCCAGCCCCAGCATTTT.

The rearrangement uses TRBV7-9 and TRBJ2-7; 7 bases match TRBD1. The CDR3 sequence is 15 residues long. The ends lost 9 bases at V and 3 bases at J; junction bases unmatched: 14. The V gene's germline CDR1 is SEHNR and CDR2 FQNEAQ (reference sequence). The CDR3 spells CASIRSGTANYEQYF. The CDR3 bases are TGTGCCAGTATCCGATCTGGGACAGCTAACTACGAGCAGTACTTC.

The chain recombines TRBV6-1 with TRBJ1-4; TRBD1 agrees at 8 bases. With 2 bases clipped from V and 10 bases from J, the junction kept 6 bases outside the gene matches. The germline gives CDR1 MNHNS, CDR2 SASEGT. The CDR3 runs to 14 residues. In nucleotides, the CDR3 is TGTGCCAGCAGTGAACCCGGACAGGGAACAAAACTGTTTTTT. This sequence encodes CASSEPGQGTKLFF.

The chain employs TRBV5-1 and TRBJ2-3, with 7 bases aligning to TRBD2. J gave up 1 base and V 0 bases, and 2 bases lay outside the gene matches. This CDR3 region has 15 residues. Germline lookup yields CDR1 SGHRS and CDR2 YFSETQ. CDR3 loop: CASSLAAGGTDTQYF. Written as DNA, the CDR3 is TGCGCCAGCAGCTTGGCGGCGGGGGGCACAGATACGCAGTATTTT.

J is TRBJ1-5 and V is TRBV24-1; D is perhaps TRBD1 (5 bases). Trimming cost V 5 bases and J 6 bases, with 10 bases left between them. This CDR3 contains 13 residues. The germline CDR1 and CDR2 sequences are KGHDR and SFDVKD. CDR3 sequence: CATSGGGGQPQHF. The CDR3 DNA is TGTGCCACCAGTGGGGGGGGTGGTCAGCCCCAGCATTTT.

The chain is built from TRBV7-9 and TRBJ1-2; D gene uncertain. This CDR3 has 13 residues. Trimming removed 5 bases from V and 5 bases from J, with 12 bases in between. Germline CDR1 is SEHNR and CDR2 is FQNEAQ (reference sequence). The CDR3 loop reads CASSLDMRYGYTF. In DNA, the CDR3 is TGTGCCAGCAGCCTAGACATGCGGTATGGCTACACCTTC. Drawing the rest from reference TRBV7-9 and TRBJ1-2, the complete variable domain is DTGVSQNPRHKITKRGQNVTFRCDPISEHNRLYWYRQTLGQGPEFLTYFQNEAQLEKSRLLSDRFSAERPKGSFSTLEIQRTEQGDSAMYLCASSLDMRYGYTFGSGTRLTVV.

This rearrangement joins TRBV2 to TRBJ2-2; 9 bases line up with TRBD2. With 6 bases clipped from V and 5 bases from J, the junction kept 13 bases outside the gene matches. The germline V gene has CDR1 SNHLY and CDR2 FYNNEI. The CDR3 loop spans 17 amino acids. CDR3 amino acids: CASRKGAGGWGTGELFF. The CDR3 DNA reads TGTGCCAGCAGGAAGGGAGCGGGAGGCTGGGGGACCGGGGAGCTGTTTTTT.